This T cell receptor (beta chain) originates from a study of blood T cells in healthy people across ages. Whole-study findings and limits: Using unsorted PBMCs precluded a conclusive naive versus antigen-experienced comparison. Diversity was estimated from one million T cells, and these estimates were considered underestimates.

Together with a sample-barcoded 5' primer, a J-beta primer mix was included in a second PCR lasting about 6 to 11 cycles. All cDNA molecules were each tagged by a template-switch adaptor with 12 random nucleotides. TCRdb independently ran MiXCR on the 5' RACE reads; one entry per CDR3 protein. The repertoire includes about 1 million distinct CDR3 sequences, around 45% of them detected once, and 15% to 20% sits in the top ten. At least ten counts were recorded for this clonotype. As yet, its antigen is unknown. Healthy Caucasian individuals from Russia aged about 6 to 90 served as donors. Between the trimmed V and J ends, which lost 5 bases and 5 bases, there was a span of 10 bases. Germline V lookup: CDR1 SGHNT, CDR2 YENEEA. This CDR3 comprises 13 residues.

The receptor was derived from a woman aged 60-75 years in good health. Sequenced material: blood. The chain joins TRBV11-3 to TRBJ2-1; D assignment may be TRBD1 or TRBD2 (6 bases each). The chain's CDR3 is CASSPRGDNEQFF. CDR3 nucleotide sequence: TGTGCCAGCAGCCCGAGGGGGGACAATGAGCAGTTCTTC.